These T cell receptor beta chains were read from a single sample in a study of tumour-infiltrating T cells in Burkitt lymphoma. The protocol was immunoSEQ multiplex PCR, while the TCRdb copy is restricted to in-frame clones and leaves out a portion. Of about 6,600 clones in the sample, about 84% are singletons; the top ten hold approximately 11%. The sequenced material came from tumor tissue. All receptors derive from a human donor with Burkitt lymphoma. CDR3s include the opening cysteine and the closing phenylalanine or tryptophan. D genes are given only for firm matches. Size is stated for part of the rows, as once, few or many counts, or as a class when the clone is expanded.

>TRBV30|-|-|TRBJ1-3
CARSVDSAPGNTIYF
TGTGCCCGGAGTGTAGATAGCGCGCCTGGAAACACCATATATTTT
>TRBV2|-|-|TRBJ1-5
CASSEKSVAIQPQHF
TGTGCCAGCAGTGAAAAATCGGTGGCTATCCAGCCCCAGCATTTT
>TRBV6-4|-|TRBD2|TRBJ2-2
CASSDGTSGDTGELFF
TGTGCCAGCAGTGACGGGACTAGCGGGGACACCGGGGAGCTGTTTTTT
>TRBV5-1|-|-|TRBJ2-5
CASSLDRRVADQETQYF
TGCGCCAGCAGCTTGGATCGGCGTGTAGCGGACCAAGAGACCCAGTACTTC
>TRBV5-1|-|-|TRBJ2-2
CASSLRPDRGQTPRELFF
TGCGCCAGCAGCTTGAGACCCGACCGAGGACAGACGCCCCGGGAGCTGTTTTTT
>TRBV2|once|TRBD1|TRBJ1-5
CASSEDRGLVQPQHF
TGTGCCAGCAGTGAAGACAGGGGGCTGGTTCAGCCCCAGCATTTT
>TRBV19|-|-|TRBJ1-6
CARLEGRGSPLHF
TGTGCCAGGTTAGAGGGAAGGGGATCACCCCTCCACTTT
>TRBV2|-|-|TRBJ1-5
CASSGSGGNQPQHF
TGTGCCAGCAGTGGATCAGGGGGCAATCAGCCCCAGCATTTT
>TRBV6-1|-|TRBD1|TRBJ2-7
CASTPGTGGYEQYF
TGTGCCAGCACCCCGGGGACAGGGGGCTACGAGCAGTACTTC
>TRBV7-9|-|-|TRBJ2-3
CASSLVYGTYTDTQYF
TGTGCCAGCAGCTTAGTATATGGGACTTACACAGATACGCAGTATTTT
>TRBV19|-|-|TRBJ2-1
CASSIGYVSYNEQFF
TGTGCCAGTAGTATAGGGTACGTCTCCTACAATGAGCAGTTCTTC
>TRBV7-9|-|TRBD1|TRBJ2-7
CASSPQTGHEQYF
TGTGCCAGCAGCCCCCAGACAGGGCACGAGCAGTACTTC
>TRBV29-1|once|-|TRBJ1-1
CSVYAGYVDYTEAFF
TGCAGCGTTTATGCCGGGTACGTCGATTACACTGAAGCTTTCTTT
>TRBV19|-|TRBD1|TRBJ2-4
CASQGQGTIQYF
TGTGCCAGCCAGGGACAGGGGACCATTCAGTACTTC
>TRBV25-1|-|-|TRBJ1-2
CASSEYGGAVRGYTF
TGTGCCAGCAGTGAATATGGGGGGGCGGTTCGAGGCTACACCTTC
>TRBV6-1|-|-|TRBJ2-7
CASSPWDGEQYF
TGTGCCAGCAGCCCGTGGGACGGTGAGCAGTACTTC
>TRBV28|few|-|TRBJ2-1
CASSSNREGNEQFF
TGTGCCAGCAGTTCTAACAGGGAGGGGAATGAGCAGTTCTTC
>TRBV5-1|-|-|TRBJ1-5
CTSSLEAGGNQPQHF
TGCACCAGCAGCTTGGAGGCAGGGGGCAATCAGCCCCAGCATTTT
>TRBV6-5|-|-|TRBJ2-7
CASSYSWTSSDQYF
TGTGCCAGCAGTTACTCTTGGACATCTTCCGACCAGTACTTC
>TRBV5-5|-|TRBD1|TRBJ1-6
CASSLGLDRVDSPLHF
TGTGCCAGCAGCTTGGGTCTCGACAGGGTGGATTCACCCCTCCACTTT
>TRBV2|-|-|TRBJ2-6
CASSESPSGANVLTF
TGTGCCAGCAGTGAGAGTCCCTCTGGGGCCAACGTCCTGACTTTC
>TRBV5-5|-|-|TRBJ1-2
CASSLVAGYTF
TGTGCCAGCAGCTTGGTTGCTGGCTACACCTTC
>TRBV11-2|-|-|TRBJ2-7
CASSLADGAYEQYF
TGTGCCAGCAGCTTAGCGGATGGGGCCTACGAGCAGTACTTC
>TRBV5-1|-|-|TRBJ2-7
CASSLGPGKRTSYEQYF
TGCGCCAGCAGCCTGGGACCGGGAAAACGTACATCCTACGAGCAGTACTTC
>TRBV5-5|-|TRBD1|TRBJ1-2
CASSFPYGQGAYTF
TGTGCCAGCAGCTTCCCGTACGGACAGGGCGCCTACACCTTC
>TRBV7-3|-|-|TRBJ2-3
CASSPLGDTQYF
TGTGCCAGCAGCCCTCTTGGAGATACGCAGTATTTT
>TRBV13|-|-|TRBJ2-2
CASSLFNTGELFF
TGTGCCAGCAGCTTATTCAACACCGGGGAGCTGTTTTTT
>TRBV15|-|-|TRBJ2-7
CATSRDPLNEQYF
TGTGCCACCAGCAGAGACCCTCTTAACGAGCAGTACTTC
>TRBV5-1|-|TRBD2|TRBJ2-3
CASSLGLAGEGEPDTQYF
TGCGCCAGCAGCTTGGGACTAGCGGGAGAGGGAGAGCCAGATACGCAGTATTTT
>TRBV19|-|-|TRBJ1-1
CASSIDSMNTEAFF
TGTGCCAGTAGTATAGACAGCATGAACACTGAAGCTTTCTTT
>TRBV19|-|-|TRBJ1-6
CASSIEGGANSPLHF
TGTGCCAGTAGTATCGAAGGGGGGGCTAATTCACCCCTCCACTTT
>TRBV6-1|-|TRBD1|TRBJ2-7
CASSTGTVTYEQYF
TGTGCCAGCAGCACCGGGACAGTAACCTACGAGCAGTACTTC
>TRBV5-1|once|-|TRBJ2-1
CASSSQGYEQFF
TGCGCCAGCAGCTCCCAGGGATATGAGCAGTTCTTC
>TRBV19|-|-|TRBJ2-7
CASALGPYF
TGTGCCAGCGCCCTGGGGCCGTACTTC
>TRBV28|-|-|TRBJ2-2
CASSFLGRINTGELFF
TGTGCCAGCAGTTTTTTAGGACGGATTAACACCGGGGAGCTGTTTTTT
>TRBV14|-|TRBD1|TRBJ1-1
CASSQNRGPGEAFF
TGTGCCAGCAGCCAGAACAGGGGTCCAGGCGAAGCTTTCTTT
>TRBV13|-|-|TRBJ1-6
CASNSPTSDSPLHF
TGTGCCAGCAACTCGCCCACATCGGATTCACCCCTCCACTTT
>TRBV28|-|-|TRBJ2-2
CASSLWGLGGELFF
TGTGCCAGCAGTTTATGGGGGCTTGGCGGGGAGCTGTTTTTT
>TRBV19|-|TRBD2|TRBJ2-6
CASSLPRTGGSGANVLTF
TGTGCCAGTAGTCTCCCCAGAACGGGGGGCTCTGGGGCCAACGTCCTGACTTTC
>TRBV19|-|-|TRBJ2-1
CASSSLSGSSYNEQFF
TGTGCCAGTAGTTCTCTTAGCGGCAGCTCCTACAATGAGCAGTTCTTC
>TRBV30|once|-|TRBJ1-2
CAWSRFLRYTF
TGTGCCTGGAGTCGCTTCCTCCGCTACACCTTC
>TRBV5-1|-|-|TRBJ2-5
CASSWQGMVQETQYF
TGCGCCAGCAGCTGGCAGGGGATGGTACAAGAGACCCAGTACTTC
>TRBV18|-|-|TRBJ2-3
CASSPGLTVTDTQYF
TGTGCCAGCTCACCAGGCCTTACCGTCACAGATACGCAGTATTTT
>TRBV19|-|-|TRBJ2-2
CASLQGSPTGELFF
TGTGCCAGTCTACAGGGATCCCCCACCGGGGAGCTGTTTTTT
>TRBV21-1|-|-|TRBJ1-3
CASIRTIYF
TGTGCCAGCATCCGCACCATATATTTT
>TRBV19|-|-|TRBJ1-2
CASTMMAASGNGYTF
TGTGCCAGTACCATGATGGCAGCGTCAGGTAATGGCTACACCTTC
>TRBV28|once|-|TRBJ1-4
CASSKQGPEKLFF
TGTGCCAGCAGCAAGCAGGGACCCGAAAAACTGTTTTTT
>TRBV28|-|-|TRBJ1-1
CASSLRRNTEAFF
TGTGCCAGCAGTTTAAGGCGCAACACTGAAGCTTTCTTT
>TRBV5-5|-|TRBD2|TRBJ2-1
CASSLNSGGAFDEQFF
TGTGCCAGCAGCCTGAATAGCGGGGGGGCCTTTGATGAGCAGTTCTTC
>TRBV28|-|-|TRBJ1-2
CASSFGGSGYGYTF
TGTGCCAGCAGTTTTGGGGGCTCCGGCTATGGCTACACCTTC
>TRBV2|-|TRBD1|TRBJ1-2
CASSPGQKIHYGYTF
TGTGCCAGCAGTCCGGGACAGAAGATTCACTATGGCTACACCTTC
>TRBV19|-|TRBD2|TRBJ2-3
CASRIAVAGATQYF
TGTGCCAGTAGAATAGCTGTAGCGGGGGCCACGCAGTATTTT
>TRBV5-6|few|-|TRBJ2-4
CASSTGHGGAKNIQYF
TGTGCCAGCAGCACCGGACATGGGGGGGCCAAAAACATTCAGTACTTC
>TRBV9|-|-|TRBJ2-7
CASSSGDIQHYEQYF
TGTGCCAGCAGCTCAGGGGACATCCAGCACTACGAGCAGTACTTC
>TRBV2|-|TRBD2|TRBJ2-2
CASSGTRPTGELFF
TGTGCCAGCAGCGGGACTAGGCCAACCGGGGAGCTGTTTTTT